The 20 T cell receptor beta chains presented below share a single source sample, sequenced in a study of cytomegalovirus exposure and HLA in healthy donors. The PCR ran on 60 Vbeta and 13 Jbeta primers. Sequenced by immunoSEQ multiplex PCR; TCRdb stores in-frame clones only, minus some. The sample has hundreds of thousands of clones; under 80% are singletons. What was sequenced was PBMCs. The receptor set was obtained from a female donor in good health and CMV-seronegative.

A single count supports this clone. V is TRBV6-1 and J is TRBJ1-2; no reliable D call. From germline, CDR1 is MNHNS and CDR2 SASEGT. The CDR3 extends over 14 amino acids. Trimming took off 1 base at V and 4 bases at J, with 10 bases between the two ends. CDR3 loop: CASSEVGIVYGYTF. CDR3 DNA: TGTGCCAGCAGTGAAGTGGGCATCGTCTATGGCTACACCTTC.

The gene calls are TRBV7-8 and TRBJ2-7; TRBD2 might be the D (5 bases). The CDR3 sequence is 15 residues long. Germline assignment: CDR1 SGHVS and CDR2 FQNEAQ. V lost 2 bases and J 0 bases, leaving 11 bases between the germline ends. Here the CDR3 DNA reads TGTGCCAGCAGCTTACGAGAGGGCCTCTCCTACGAGCAGTACTTC. This codes for CASSLREGLSYEQYF.

The genes are TRBV5-1 and TRBJ2-3; TRBD2 might be the D (5 bases). CDR3 length: 20 residues. In germline, CDR1 is SGHRS, CDR2 YFSETQ. The germline V and J ends were trimmed by 0 bases and 1 base, with 24 bases remaining between them. CDR3 sequence reads: CASSLAPPDLSRTGTDTQYF. In DNA, the CDR3 is TGCGCCAGCAGCTTGGCACCTCCTGACCTGTCCAGGACTGGCACAGATACGCAGTATTTT. Full variable domain (outside the CDR3, taken from reference TRBV5-1 and TRBJ2-3): KAGVTQTPRYLIKTRGQQVTLSCSPISGHRSVSWYQQTPGQGLQFLFEYFSETQRNKGNFPGRFSGRQFSNSRSEMNVSTLELGDSALYLCASSLAPPDLSRTGTDTQYFGPGTRLTVL.

The V call is TRBV2, the J call TRBJ2-1; 10 bases line up with TRBD2. Per germline, CDR1 SNHLY and CDR2 FYNNEI. After removal of 6 bases from V and 5 bases from J, the junction contained 7 bases not matched to a gene. This CDR3 has 15 residues. In DNA form, the CDR3 reads TGTGCCAGCAGGTCCCTAGCGGGAGTAGACAATGAGCAGTTCTTC. It translates to CASRSLAGVDNEQFF. Filled out from reference TRBV2 and TRBJ2-1, the complete variable domain reads EPEVTQTPSHQVTQMGQEVILRCVPISNHLYFYWYRQILGQKVEFLVSFYNNEISEKSEIFDDQFSVERPDGSNFTLKIRSTKLEDSAMYFCASRSLAGVDNEQFFGPGTRLTVL.

The J gene is TRBJ1-1, the V gene TRBV28, with 7 bases aligning to TRBD1. CDR1 and CDR2 (germline): MDHEN, SYDVKM. Trimming at V came to 9 bases and at J to 2 bases, leaving 9 bases not matched to a gene. The CDR3 sequence is 14 residues long. The CDR3 nucleotides are TGTGCCAGTATAAACAGGGGATTCAACACTGAAGCTTTCTTT. Translated, it gives CASINRGFNTEAFF.

This chain joins TRBV7-6 and TRBJ2-1, with unresolved D. CDR1 SGHVS and CDR2 FNYEAQ come from the germline V gene. V dropped 5 bases and J dropped 11 bases, with 13 bases sitting between them. CDR3 length: 12 amino acids. The CDR3 loop is CASSATSGQQFF. CDR3 DNA: TGTGCCAGCAGCGCTACCTCTGGGCAGCAGTTCTTC.

This clone was seen more than once but under ten times. The gene calls are TRBV9 and TRBJ2-5; D may be TRBD2 (5 bases). V gave up 4 bases and J gave up 1 base, with 14 bases separating them. The CDR3 loop spans 15 amino acids. Germline lookup yields CDR1 SGDLS and CDR2 YYNGEE. The CDR3 nucleotides are TGTGCCAGCAGCCCTCGAGCGGAACCCCAAGAGACCCAGTACTTC. Translated, it gives CASSPRAEPQETQYF.

The chain links TRBV11-3 to TRBJ1-1, with 9 bases identical to TRBD1. In germline, CDR1 is SGHNT, CDR2 YENEEA. The CDR3 sequence is 15 residues long. V shed 6 bases, J shed 4 bases, and the junction held 9 bases outside the gene matches. The CDR3 sequence: CASSLNRGLITEAFF. CDR3 DNA: TGTGCCAGCAGTCTAAACAGGGGGCTGATCACTGAAGCTTTCTTT.

This clone was detected only once. The V and J genes are TRBV5-6 and TRBJ2-3, with a weak D call TRBD1 (7 bases). The V gene lost 4 bases and the J gene lost 7 bases, with 16 bases spanning the gap. The CDR3 totals 14 residues. Per germline, CDR1 SGHDT and CDR2 YYEEEE. This chain's CDR3 is CASSPGGGGYTQYF. DNA of the CDR3: TGTGCCAGCAGCCCTGGAGGGGGCGGGTATACGCAGTATTTT.

The rearrangement links TRBV21-1 to TRBJ2-7; the DNA was not compared with TRBD1, the D call given in the table. TRBV21-1 is classified as a pseudogene. The length of the CDR3 is 14 residues. CDR3 protein: CASSKGYGSYEQYF. In nucleotides, the CDR3 is TGTGCCAGCAGCAAAGGGTATGGCAGCTACGAGCAGTACTTC.

The chain is built from TRBV11-2 and TRBJ2-1, with 7 bases aligning to TRBD2. Germline V CDR1 and CDR2: SGHAT, FQNNGV. This CDR3 is built from 15 residues. The trim removed 4 bases at V and 4 bases at J, leaving 7 bases unmatched. In DNA, the CDR3 is TGTGCCAGCAGCTCGACTAGCACTCTATACAATGAGCAGTTCTTC. Translating it yields CASSSTSTLYNEQFF.

In this sample, this clone turned up once. This chain joins TRBV19 and TRBJ2-1, with a possible D match to TRBD2 (5 bases). Germline CDR1 and CDR2: LNHDA and SQIVND (reference sequence). V lost 6 bases, J lost 0 bases, and 15 bases lay in between. The CDR3 runs to 16 residues. The CDR3 protein is CASRGWAGSSYNEQFF. DNA for the CDR3: TGTGCCAGTAGAGGGTGGGCGGGTAGCTCCTACAATGAGCAGTTCTTC. The whole variable domain, filled in from reference TRBV19 and TRBJ2-1, reads DGGITQSPKYLFRKEGQNVTLSCEQNLNHDAMYWYRQDPGQGLRLIYYSQIVNDFQKGDIAEGYSVSREKKESFPLTVTSAQKNPTAFYLCASRGWAGSSYNEQFFGPGTRLTVL.

The rearrangement uses TRBV5-4 and TRBJ2-5; possibly TRBD2 for D (5 bases). The ends were cut back, 0 bases at V and 3 bases at J, with 9 bases in the middle. The CDR3 length is 14 residues. CDR1 SGHNT and CDR2 YYREEE come from the germline V gene (reference sequence). DNA for the CDR3: TGTGCCAGCAGCTTGGCCGGGGTCAAAGAGACCCAGTACTTC. Its protein product is CASSLAGVKETQYF.

The rearrangement uses TRBV5-1 and TRBJ2-6; 7 nucleotides agree with TRBD1. CDR3 length: 14 amino acids. In germline, CDR1 is SGHRS, CDR2 YFSETQ. V lost 3 bases to trimming and J lost 4 bases; unmatched junction nucleotides: 1. CDR3 protein: CASSSQGGANVLTF. CDR3 DNA sequence: TGCGCCAGCAGCTCACAGGGGGGGGCCAACGTCCTGACTTTC.

This chain joins TRBV18 and TRBJ2-1, with 9 nucleotides matching TRBD2. In germline, CDR1 is KGHSH, CDR2 LQKENI. CDR3 length: 14 amino acids. The junction had 6 bases not matched to a gene; V was cut back by 3 bases and J by 9 bases. The CDR3 here is CASSPSREGREQFF. CDR3 sequence (DNA): TGTGCCAGCTCACCCTCGCGGGAGGGCCGTGAGCAGTTCTTC.

The genes are TRBV4-2 and TRBJ2-3, with TRBD2 identical over 9 bases. CDR3 size: 18 residues. Germline V lookup: CDR1 LGHNA, CDR2 YNFKEQ. J lost 0 bases, V lost 1 base, and 8 bases had no gene match. CDR3 sequence reads: CASSQGTGTSLSTDTQYF. Here the CDR3 DNA reads TGTGCCAGCAGCCAAGGAACCGGGACTAGCCTTAGCACAGATACGCAGTATTTT.

The V call is TRBV13, the J call TRBJ2-7; D is ambiguous. The germline gives CDR1 PRHDT, CDR2 FYEKMQ (reference sequence). The V and J ends lost 3 bases and 0 bases respectively, with 3 bases between them. This CDR3 is 12 amino acids long. This chain's CDR3 is CASSLSSYEQYF. In DNA form, the CDR3 reads TGTGCCAGCAGCTTGAGCTCCTACGAGCAGTACTTC.

The chain carries TRBV28 and TRBJ2-3; weak D call: TRBD1 (5 bases). Per the germline V gene, CDR1 is MDHEN and CDR2 is SYDVKM. V was cut by 5 bases and J by 1 base, with 7 bases left in between. This CDR3 spans 13 amino acids. The CDR3 bases are TGTGCCAGCAGTCCCAGGGGCACAGATACGCAGTATTTT. Encoded protein: CASSPRGTDTQYF.

The J gene is TRBJ2-3, the V gene TRBV5-6; no definite D call. V gave up 0 bases and J gave up 5 bases, with 4 bases separating them. Germline V CDR1 and CDR2: SGHDT, YYEEEE. CDR3 size: 12 residues. The CDR3 DNA sequence: TGTGCCAGCAGCTTGGCTTTAGATACGCAGTATTTT. Translation: CASSLALDTQYF.

The DNA of the CDR3 is TGCAGTGCTCGACTGGACGAGCAGTACTTC. It is translated as CSARLDEQYF. The chain joins TRBV20-1 to TRBJ2-7; D unclear. CDR1 DFQATT and CDR2 SNEGSKA come from the germline V gene (reference sequence). The CDR3 length is 10 residues. V was shortened by 5 bases and J by 5 bases, with 7 bases between the two germline ends.